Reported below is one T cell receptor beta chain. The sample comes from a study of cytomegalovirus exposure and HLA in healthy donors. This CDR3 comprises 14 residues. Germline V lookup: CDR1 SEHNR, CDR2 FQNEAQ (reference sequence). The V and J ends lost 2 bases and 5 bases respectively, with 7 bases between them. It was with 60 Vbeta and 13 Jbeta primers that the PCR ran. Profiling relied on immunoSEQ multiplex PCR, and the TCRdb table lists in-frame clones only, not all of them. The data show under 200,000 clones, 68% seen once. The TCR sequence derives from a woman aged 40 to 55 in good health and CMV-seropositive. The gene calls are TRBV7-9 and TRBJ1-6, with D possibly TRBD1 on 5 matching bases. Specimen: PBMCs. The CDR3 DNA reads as TGTGCCAGCAGCTTAATACAGGATAATTCACCCCTCCACTTT. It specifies CASSLIQDNSPLHF.